These 11 T cell receptor beta chains were sequenced from one sample in a study of cytomegalovirus exposure and HLA in healthy donors. Primers: 60 Vbeta forward and 13 Jbeta reverse. Clones were read by immunoSEQ multiplex PCR, and TCRdb kept only the in-frame ones, dropping some. The sample shows under 250,000 clones, around four fifths of them seen only once. Sequenced sample: PBMCs. These receptors all come from a woman in her thirties or forties in good health and CMV-seronegative.

CDR3 nucleotide sequence: TGTGCCATCAGTGACCCAACAGGTTTGGGGGAAAAACTGTTTTTT. This codes for CAISDPTGLGEKLFF. This chain joins TRBV10-3 and TRBJ1-4, with a tentative D call TRBD1 (5 bases). V lost 3 bases and J 8 bases, leaving 16 bases between the germline ends. The CDR3 runs 15 residues. The germline V gene has CDR1 ENHRY and CDR2 SYGVKD.

The V call is TRBV6-1, the J call TRBJ2-7; perhaps TRBD1 as D (6 bases). Germline CDR1 reads MNHNS; CDR2 reads SASEGT. This CDR3 spans 13 amino acids. V lost 4 bases and J lost 3, with 10 bases in between. Here the CDR3 reads CASSGGRGYEQYF. The CDR3 DNA follows: TGTGCCAGCAGTGGAGGCAGGGGCTACGAGCAGTACTTC.

This clone was found once. CDR3 DNA: TGTGCCAGTAGCACAGGGGGGCTTCAGCCCCAGCATTTT. This codes for CASSTGGLQPQHF. The rearrangement links TRBV19 to TRBJ1-5; 8 nucleotides align to TRBD1. In germline, CDR1 is LNHDA, CDR2 SQIVND (reference sequence). With V trimmed by 6 bases and J by 6 bases, 4 bases remained unmatched. CDR3 length: 13 amino acids.

The chain carries TRBV6-1 and TRBJ2-4; TRBD1 matches 8 bases. The CDR3 is 15 residues long. After removal of 6 bases from V and 2 bases from J, the junction contained 6 bases not matched to a gene. Germline CDR1 is MNHNS and CDR2 is SASEGT. CDR3 amino acids: CASSPGGSPKNIQYF. The CDR3 nucleotides are TGTGCCAGCAGCCCAGGGGGCTCCCCCAAAAACATTCAGTACTTC.

The V and J genes are TRBV9 and TRBJ2-1; TRBD2 aligns across 8 bases. After removal of 3 bases from V and 7 bases from J, the junction contained 12 bases not matched to a gene. Germline V gene data show CDR1 as SGDLS and CDR2 as YYNGEE. CDR3 size: 16 residues. Here the CDR3 DNA reads TGTGCCAGCAGCGAGGGCGGGGGGCTAGCGGAAAATGAGCAGTTCTTC. Its protein is CASSEGGGLAENEQFF.

The chain carries TRBV4-1 and TRBJ2-7; 10 nucleotides align to TRBD2. The V gene's germline CDR1 is MGHRA and CDR2 YSYEKL. The CDR3 is made up of 16 amino acids. V was clipped by 4 bases and J by 0 bases; unmatched bases: 6. CDR3 sequence: CASSLTASGSSYEQYF. The CDR3 nucleotides read TGCGCCAGCAGCCTGACGGCTAGCGGGAGCTCCTACGAGCAGTACTTC.

This chain joins TRBV4-1 and TRBJ2-5, with 12 bases aligning to TRBD2. With V trimmed by 0 bases and J by 5 bases, 19 bases remained unmatched. The CDR3 runs 21 residues. Germline CDR1 reads MGHRA; CDR2 reads YSYEKL. The DNA of the CDR3 is TGCGCCAGCAGCCAAGATCCCCGGACTAGCGGGAATTTTAGGGTGGCGGAGACCCAGTACTTC. Encoded protein: CASSQDPRTSGNFRVAETQYF.

This clone appeared a few times. This chain connects TRBV6-1 to TRBJ1-5, with 7 bases lining up with TRBD1. The V and J ends lost 2 bases and 9 bases, in that order; junction bases with no gene match: 7. Looked up from germline, CDR1 is MNHNS and CDR2 is SASEGT. This CDR3 is built from 14 residues. CDR3 sequence: CASSETQGRLPQHF. CDR3 bases: TGTGCCAGCAGTGAAACACAGGGGAGGTTGCCCCAGCATTTT.

V is TRBV5-1 and J is TRBJ2-7; 12 nucleotides match TRBD2. V was pared by 3 bases and J by 0 bases, with 7 bases of the junction left unmatched. CDR3 size: 17 residues. CDR1 is SGHRS, CDR2 YFSETQ, per germline. CDR3 loop: CASSWGLAGYFSYEQYF. CDR3 DNA sequence: TGCGCCAGCAGCTGGGGACTAGCGGGTTACTTCTCCTACGAGCAGTACTTC.

J is TRBJ2-7 and V is TRBV13; 10 positions match TRBD2. V was clipped by 4 bases and J by 6 bases; unmatched bases: 12. The V gene's germline CDR1 is PRHDT and CDR2 FYEKMQ (reference sequence). The CDR3 is 16 amino acids. The CDR3 coding sequence is TGTGCCAGCAGCTCCACCCCCCTAGCGGGAGTTGCCGAGCAGTACTTC. Its protein is CASSSTPLAGVAEQYF.

This clone was seen a single time. The chain combines TRBV27 with TRBJ2-7; 8 positions agree with TRBD2. The CDR3 has 14 amino acids. The trim removed 4 bases at V and 2 bases at J, leaving 4 bases unmatched. The germline CDR1 and CDR2 sequences are MNHEY and SMNVEV (reference sequence). In DNA form, the CDR3 reads TGTGCCAGCAGTTACGCGGGAGGCCCCTACGAGCAGTACTTC. It is translated as CASSYAGGPYEQYF.